This passage covers 15 T cell receptor beta chains from one sample sequenced in a study of cytomegalovirus exposure and HLA in healthy donors. It was with 60 Vbeta and 13 Jbeta primers that the PCR ran. Only in-frame clones appear in the TCRdb table, and some are missing; sequencing was by immunoSEQ multiplex PCR. The repertoire table contains about 50,000 clones. Sequences were obtained from PBMCs. The receptor set was obtained from a young man in good health and CMV-seropositive.

The V and J genes are TRBV19 and TRBJ1-5; D may be TRBD1 (6 bases). CDR3 length: 15 residues. Trimming took off 4 bases at V and 4 bases at J, with 14 bases between the two ends. Germline CDR1 LNHDA, CDR2 SQIVND (reference sequence). The CDR3, as DNA: TGTGCCAGTAGTACCCGGGACAACTTTAATCAGCCCCAGCATTTT. Its translation is CASSTRDNFNQPQHF.

CDR3 in amino acids: CASKATGGAGEQYF. DNA of the CDR3: TGCGCCAGCAAGGCAACAGGGGGCGCGGGCGAGCAGTACTTC. The gene calls are TRBV10-2 and TRBJ2-7, with 9 bases identical to TRBD1. The CDR3 is made up of 14 amino acids. Trimming cost V 7 bases and J 6 bases; bases outside gene matches: 10. Germline V gene lookup returns CDR1 WSHSY and CDR2 SAAADI.

The chain uses TRBV6-1 and TRBJ1-5, with 8 bases that match TRBD1. Germline CDR1 reads MNHNS; CDR2 reads SASEGT. The CDR3 runs 13 residues. J was trimmed by 9 bases and V by 8 bases; bases with no gene match: 9. In DNA, the CDR3 is TGTGCCAGCGGGGACAGGATATTAAGGCCCCAGCATTTT. Translating it yields CASGDRILRPQHF.

The chain is built from TRBV5-4 and TRBJ2-5, with unresolved D. In germline, CDR1 is SGHNT, CDR2 YYREEE (reference sequence). V was trimmed by 4 bases and J by 5 bases, leaving 15 bases between them. The CDR3 runs 14 residues. As DNA, the CDR3 is TGTGCCAGCAGCCCAGAAGGCTTGGGCGAGACCCAGTACTTC. Its translation is CASSPEGLGETQYF. The full variable domain, with the rest looked up from reference TRBV5-4 and TRBJ2-5, is ETGVTQSPTHLIKTRGQQVTLRCSSQSGHNTVSWYQQALGQGPQFIFQYYREEENGRGNFPPRFSGLQFPNYSSELNVNALELDDSALYLCASSPEGLGETQYFGPGTRLLVL.

The V gene is TRBV5-4, the J gene TRBJ2-1; TRBD2 matches at 8 bases. Germline-derived CDR1 and CDR2 are SGHNT and YYREEE (reference sequence). This CDR3 region has 16 residues. V lost 2 bases to trimming and J lost 0 bases; unmatched junction nucleotides: 4. CDR3 nucleotides: TGTGCCAGCAGCTTAACCGGGAGGGGCTCCTACAATGAGCAGTTCTTC. Translated: CASSLTGRGSYNEQFF.

J is TRBJ2-3 and V is TRBV13; D perhaps matches TRBD2 (5 bases). V shed 8 bases and J shed 1 base, with 13 bases lying between them. This CDR3 spans 14 amino acids. CDR1 and CDR2 (germline): PRHDT, FYEKMQ (reference sequence). The CDR3 spells CASVLGRGTDTQYF. The DNA for the CDR3 is TGTGCCAGCGTACTAGGTCGGGGCACAGATACGCAGTATTTT.

This rearrangement joins TRBV4-1 to TRBJ2-2; D not resolved. Germline CDR1 and CDR2: MGHRA and YSYEKL. V gave up 5 bases and J gave up 8 bases, with 6 bases separating them. The CDR3 loop spans 11 amino acids. CDR3 in amino acids: CASSSFGELFF. CDR3 nucleotides: TGCGCCAGCAGCTCCTTTGGGGAGCTGTTTTTT.

V usage is TRBV6-5 and J usage is TRBJ2-7; 10 bases agree with TRBD2. This CDR3 contains 14 residues. The V segment lost 4 bases and the J segment 3 bases; nucleotides outside the gene matches: 3. In germline, CDR1 is MNHEY, CDR2 SVGAGI. DNA of the CDR3: TGTGCCAGCAGTTTGGGACTAGCGAGCTACGAGCAGTACTTC. Translated: CASSLGLASYEQYF.

This sequence joins TRBV25-1 and TRBJ1-5; D is possibly TRBD1 (6 bases). Germline loops: CDR1 MGHDK, CDR2 SYGVNS. Deletions cut 3 bases from V and 7 bases from J, with 10 bases between. The CDR3 covers 13 residues. This CDR3 is CASSDNRDQPQHF. DNA of the CDR3: TGTGCCAGCAGTGACAACAGGGACCAGCCCCAGCATTTT.

The CDR3 DNA reads as TGCAGCGGTAAGGACAGGGATTATGGCTACACCTTC. Its protein is CSGKDRDYGYTF. V and J are TRBV29-1 and TRBJ1-2; 8 bases line up with TRBD1. J lost 5 bases, V lost 7 bases, and 6 bases had no gene match. CDR1 SQVTM and CDR2 ANQGSEA come from the germline V gene. This CDR3 has 12 amino acids.

The chain is built from TRBV7-9 and TRBJ1-4, with 10 bases aligning to TRBD1. Germline-derived CDR1 and CDR2 are SEHNR and FQNEAQ (reference sequence). This CDR3 is 15 amino acids long. Losses at the gene ends were 6 bases for V and 8 bases for J; bases not matched to a gene: 9. As DNA, the CDR3 is TGTGCCAGCAGAGGGACAGGGGAGTTTCGCGAAAAACTGTTTTTT. Amino acids: CASRGTGEFREKLFF. The entire variable domain, with the rest obtained from reference TRBV7-9 and TRBJ1-4, is as follows: DTGVSQNPRHKITKRGQNVTFRCDPISEHNRLYWYRQTLGQGPEFLTYFQNEAQLEKSRLLSDRFSAERPKGSFSTLEIQRTEQGDSAMYLCASRGTGEFREKLFFGSGTQLSVL.

The chain joins TRBV6-1 to TRBJ1-4; TRBD1 agrees at 9 bases. Germline trimming cut 6 bases from V and 7 bases from J; bases unmatched to any gene: 6. In germline, CDR1 is MNHNS, CDR2 SASEGT. The CDR3 totals 14 residues. In DNA form, the CDR3 reads TGTGCCAGCAGAAATACAGGGGGCAGTGAAAAACTGTTTTTT. This sequence encodes CASRNTGGSEKLFF.

The chain links TRBV25-1 to TRBJ2-5, with D hard to call. CDR1 and CDR2 from the germline V gene are MGHDK and SYGVNS. Deletions cut 5 bases from V and 3 bases from J, with 10 bases between. The CDR3 is made up of 13 amino acids. The CDR3, as DNA: TGTGCCAGCAGTCGCCTGGCTGAAGAGACCCAGTACTTC. The encoded protein is CASSRLAEETQYF.

The rearrangement links TRBV2 to TRBJ2-7; no firm D call. This CDR3 contains 11 residues. The germline V gene has CDR1 SNHLY and CDR2 FYNNEI. Trimming removed 7 bases from V and 3 bases from J, with 7 bases in between. The CDR3 sequence: CASKRDYEQYF. The CDR3 region has the DNA TGTGCCAGCAAAAGAGACTACGAGCAGTACTTC.

The chain is built from TRBV28 and TRBJ1-2, with 9 bases aligning to TRBD1. Trimming at V came to 3 bases and at J to 12 bases, leaving 8 bases not matched to a gene. The CDR3 spans 13 residues. Germline CDR1 and CDR2: MDHEN and SYDVKM. The CDR3 is CASSFGGQGSDTF. The CDR3 DNA follows: TGTGCCAGCAGTTTCGGGGGACAGGGTTCGGACACCTTC.